This TCR beta chain appears in the sequencing data of a study of blood T cell repertoires in COVID-19. The CDR3 is 14 amino acids. Germline CDR1 is SGHRS and CDR2 is YFSETQ. This table comes from immunoSEQ multiplex PCR, and its TCRdb copy is limited to in-frame clones, with some not included. The sample includes some 220,000 clones, roughly 80% of them seen just once. This rearrangement joins TRBV5-1 to TRBJ1-3, with D possibly matching TRBD1 (6 bases). TRBJ2-2 explains the end of the DNA better; the J call may be wrong. The sequenced sample was peripheral blood. This clonotype was obtained from a woman aged 70-85 years with acute or convalescent COVID-19. The CDR3 sequence: CASSPYRATGELFF. The CDR3 DNA sequence: TGCGCCAGCAGCCCTTACAGGGCCACCGGGGAGCTGTTTTTT.